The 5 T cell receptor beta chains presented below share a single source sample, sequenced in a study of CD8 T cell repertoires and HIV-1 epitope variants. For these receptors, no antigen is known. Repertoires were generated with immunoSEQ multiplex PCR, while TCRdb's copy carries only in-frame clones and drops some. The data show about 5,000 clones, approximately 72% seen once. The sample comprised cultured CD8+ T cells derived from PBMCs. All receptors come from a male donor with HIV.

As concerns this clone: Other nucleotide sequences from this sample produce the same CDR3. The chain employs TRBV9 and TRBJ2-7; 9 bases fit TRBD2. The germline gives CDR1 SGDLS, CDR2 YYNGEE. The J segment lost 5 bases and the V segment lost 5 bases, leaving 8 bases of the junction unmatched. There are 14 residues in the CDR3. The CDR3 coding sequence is TGTGCCAGCAGTGGGGGCGGGGGGGCGGACGAGCAGTACTTC. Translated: CASSGGGGADEQYF.

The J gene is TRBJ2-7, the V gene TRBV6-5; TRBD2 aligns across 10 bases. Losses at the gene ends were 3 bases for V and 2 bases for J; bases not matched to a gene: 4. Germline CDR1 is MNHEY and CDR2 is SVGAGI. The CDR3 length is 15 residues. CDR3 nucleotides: TGTGCCAGCAGTTATCTAGCGGGAGAACCCTACGAGCAGTACTTC. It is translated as CASSYLAGEPYEQYF.

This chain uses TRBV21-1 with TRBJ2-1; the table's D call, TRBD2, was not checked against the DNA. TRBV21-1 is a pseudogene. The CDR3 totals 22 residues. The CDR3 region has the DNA TGTGCCAGCAGCAGGACGGGTAAACCGGGACTAGCTCTTTATAACTCCTACAATGAGCAGTTCTTC. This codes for CASSRTGKPGLALYNSYNEQFF.

CDR3 nucleotides: TGTGCCAGCAGTTTAGGTGGCTTCAGGAATGAGCAGTTCTTC. Residues: CASSLGGFRNEQFF. This chain connects TRBV27 to TRBJ2-1; D is undetermined. The length of the CDR3 is 14 residues. Trimming removed 2 bases at V and 7 bases at J, with 12 bases between. Germline assignment: CDR1 MNHEY and CDR2 SMNVEV (reference sequence).

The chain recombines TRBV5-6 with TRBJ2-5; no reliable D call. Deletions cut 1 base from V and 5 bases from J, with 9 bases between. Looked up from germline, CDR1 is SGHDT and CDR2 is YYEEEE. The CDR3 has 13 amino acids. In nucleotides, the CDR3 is TGTGCCAGCAGCTTGCTGGGGTGGGAGACCCAGTACTTC. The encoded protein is CASSLLGWETQYF. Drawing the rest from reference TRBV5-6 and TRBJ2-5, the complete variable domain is DAGVTQSPTHLIKTRGQQVTLRCSPKSGHDTVSWYQQALGQGPQFIFQYYEEEERQRGNFPDRFSGHQFPNYSSELNVNALLLGDSALYLCASSLLGWETQYFGPGTRLLVL.